This T cell receptor beta chain is drawn from a study of vaccination and CD4 T cells after COVID-19. Researchers used the Oncomine TCR Beta short-read assay to sequence DNA from cultured CD4+ T cells. TCRdb re-called the PCR reads through MiXCR, storing one row per CDR3 protein. Among tens of thousands of distinct CDR3 sequences listed, approximately 67% were seen once. J was trimmed by 4 bases and V by 8 bases; bases with no gene match: 10. Germline loops: CDR1 LNHDA, CDR2 SQIVND (reference sequence). The CDR3 runs 15 residues. This clonotype was counted between two and nine times. The antigen is undetermined. Regarding treatment: roughly 11-day PBMC culture with coronavirus spike peptide pools or control peptides (ViraFEST assay).

V gene TRBV19 combines with J gene TRBJ2-3, with 9 bases fitting TRBD1. The TCR comes from a human donor who received a COVID-19 vaccine. The input for sequencing was CD4+ T cells from blood, cultured in vitro, taken after SARS-CoV-2 vaccination. CDR3: CASGITGGSSDTQYF. Here the CDR3 DNA reads TGTGCCAGTGGCATTACAGGGGGCAGCTCAGATACGCAGTATTTT. Full variable domain (remainder filled in from reference TRBV19 and TRBJ2-3): DGGITQSPKYLFRKEGQNVTLSCEQNLNHDAMYWYRQDPGQGLRLIYYSQIVNDFQKGDIAEGYSVSREKKESFPLTVTSAQKNPTAFYLCASGITGGSSDTQYFGPGTRLTVL.